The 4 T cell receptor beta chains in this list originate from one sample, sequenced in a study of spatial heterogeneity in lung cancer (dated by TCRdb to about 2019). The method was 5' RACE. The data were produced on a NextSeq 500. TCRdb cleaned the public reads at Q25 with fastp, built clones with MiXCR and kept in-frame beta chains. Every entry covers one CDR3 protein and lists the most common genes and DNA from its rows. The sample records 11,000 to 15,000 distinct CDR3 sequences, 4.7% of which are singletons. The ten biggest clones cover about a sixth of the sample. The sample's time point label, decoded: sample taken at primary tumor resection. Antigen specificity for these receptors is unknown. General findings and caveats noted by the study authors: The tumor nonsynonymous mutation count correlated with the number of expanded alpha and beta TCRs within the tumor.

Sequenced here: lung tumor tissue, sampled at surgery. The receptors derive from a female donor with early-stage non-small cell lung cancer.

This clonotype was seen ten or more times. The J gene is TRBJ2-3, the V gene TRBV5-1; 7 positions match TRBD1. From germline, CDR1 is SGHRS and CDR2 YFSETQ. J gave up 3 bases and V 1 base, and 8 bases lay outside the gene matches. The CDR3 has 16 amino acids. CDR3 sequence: CASSLSGRGWTDTQYF. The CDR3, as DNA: TGCGCCAGCAGCTTGAGTGGCAGGGGGTGGACAGATACGCAGTATTTT.

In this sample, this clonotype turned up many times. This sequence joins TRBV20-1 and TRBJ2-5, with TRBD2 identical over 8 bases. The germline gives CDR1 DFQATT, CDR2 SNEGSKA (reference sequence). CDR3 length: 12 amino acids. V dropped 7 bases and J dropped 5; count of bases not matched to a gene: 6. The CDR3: CSGLAGWETQYF. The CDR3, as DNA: TGCAGTGGGCTAGCGGGTTGGGAGACCCAGTACTTC.

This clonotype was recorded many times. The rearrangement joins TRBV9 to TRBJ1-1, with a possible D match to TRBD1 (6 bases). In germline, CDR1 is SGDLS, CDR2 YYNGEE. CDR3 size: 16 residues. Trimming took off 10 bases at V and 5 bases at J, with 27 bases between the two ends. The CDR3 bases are TGTGCCCTCCCGTGGGTGGACAGCGGAGGGAGGACTGAAGCTTTCTTT. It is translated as CALPWVDSGGRTEAFF.

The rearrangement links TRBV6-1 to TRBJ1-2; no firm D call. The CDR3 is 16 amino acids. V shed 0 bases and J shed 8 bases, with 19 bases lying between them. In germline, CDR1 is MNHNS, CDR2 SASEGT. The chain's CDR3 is CASSEALPSRLGGYTF. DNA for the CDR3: TGTGCCAGCAGTGAAGCGCTTCCGAGCCGCCTTGGAGGCTACACCTTC.